This T cell receptor beta chain was retrieved from a study of T-cell reconstitution after alpha-beta-depleted transplantation in children. As regards this clonotype: Its antigen is undetermined.

Unique molecular identifiers were incorporated during preparation of the TCRbeta library. MiXCR, applied by TCRdb to the PCR reads, yields one record per CDR3 protein. The top ten hold 25% to 35% of the sample, which has about 900,000 distinct CDR3 sequences, about 29% seen once. Overall study results and limits: Several hundred graft clones that had expanded were reportedly the source of alpha-beta T cells about two months after transplant. When one year had passed after transplant, most T-cell counts and diversity came from newly produced T cells. Certain patients had high TCRbeta diversity at day 60, and it came from recipient T cells and thymic progenitors that survived.

The sample was PBMCs, mostly from graft donor cells, taken 360 days after TCRalphabeta/CD19-depleted stem cell transplant. This clonotype originated in a boy in the first two years of life who had a stem cell transplant for SCID, so the T cells may come from the graft donor.

This chain's CDR3 is CASSFSLGRTDTQYF. In nucleotides, the CDR3 is TGTGCCAGCAGTTTCTCCCTCGGAAGGACAGATACGCAGTATTTT. This sequence joins TRBV12-3 or TRBV12-4 and TRBJ2-3; D gene ambiguous. The CDR3 spans 15 residues. Trimming shortened V by 3 bases and J by 3 bases, and 13 bases separated the two germline ends.